The rows below give T cell receptor beta chains drawn from one sample of a study of blood T cell repertoires in COVID-19. Libraries were prepared by immunoSEQ multiplex PCR; TCRdb keeps only in-frame clonotypes and omits some of them. The repertoire holds hundreds of thousands of clones, with approximately 82% as singletons. The source material was peripheral blood. The receptors stem from a woman aged 70-85 years with active or convalescent COVID-19. Both conserved end residues are part of each CDR3. A D gene is named only where the DNA matches it firmly. Some rows mark clone size as missing; the rest say once, few, many or name a class of expanded clone.

TRBV11-2	TRBJ1-1	-	-	TGTGCCAGCAGCTTAGAGGGCAGGTACACTGAAGCTTTCTTT	CASSLEGRYTEAFF
TRBV3-1/TRBV3-2	TRBJ2-5	-	-	TGTGCCAGCAGCCAAGCCGGCTCAGCGGAGACCCAGTACTTC	CASSQAGSAETQYF
TRBV5-1	TRBJ1-1	-	-	TGCGCCAGCAGCTTAGGGACATACACTGAAGCTTTCTTT	CASSLGTYTEAFF
TRBV2	TRBJ2-2	TRBD1	-	TGTGCCAGCAGTCATTATCCGGACAGGGCGAACACCGGGGAGCTGTTTTTT	CASSHYPDRANTGELFF
TRBV19	TRBJ2-5	-	once	TGTGCCAGTAGTATAGAAAAGCACGGGGAGACCCAGTACTTC	CASSIEKHGETQYF
TRBV5-6	TRBJ1-4	-	-	TGTGCCAGCAGCTTGGCGGGGGGCGGTGAAAAACTGTTTTTT	CASSLAGGGEKLFF
TRBV6-5	TRBJ2-7	-	once	TGTGCCAGCAGCCCCCGTGGAGCGGTCTACGAGCAGTACTTC	CASSPRGAVYEQYF
TRBV4-1	TRBJ1-2	TRBD1	-	TGCGCCAGCAGCCAAGAGACAGGGACTGGCTATGGCTACACCTTC	CASSQETGTGYGYTF
TRBV7-2	TRBJ2-3	-	-	TGTGCCAGCAGAGTAGCGGTCACAGATACGCAGTATTTT	CASRVAVTDTQYF
TRBV3-1/TRBV3-2	TRBJ1-3	-	many	TGTGCCAGCAGCCAAGGACCGACAGCTGGAAACACCATATATTTT	CASSQGPTAGNTIYF
TRBV5-1	TRBJ2-7	TRBD1	-	TGCGCCAGCAGCTCCCAGGGACAGGGATCCTACGAGCAGTACTTC	CASSSQGQGSYEQYF
TRBV30	TRBJ1-2	-	-	TGTGCCTGGACCCTTAACTATGGCTACACCTTC	CAWTLNYGYTF
TRBV6-5	TRBJ1-2	-	few	TGTGCCAGCAGTTACTCGCCGCAGGGATCCTATGGCTACACCTTC	CASSYSPQGSYGYTF
TRBV11-3	TRBJ2-2	TRBD2	-	TGTGCCAGCAGCGTTAGCGGGATGAGGGCCGGGGAGCTGTTTTTT	CASSVSGMRAGELFF
TRBV7-8	TRBJ2-3	-	-	TGTGCCAGCAGCTTAGGTGGGGCAGGGGTATCTGGTACGCAGTATTTT	CASSLGGAGVSGTQYF
TRBV29-1	TRBJ2-3	TRBD1	-	TGCAGCGTAGGACAGGACACGCAGAGCACAGATACGCAGTATTTT	CSVGQDTQSTDTQYF
TRBV5-5	TRBJ1-3	-	-	TGTGCCAGCAGCTTGGGGAGTATGGAAAACACCATATATTTT	CASSLGSMENTIYF
TRBV7-2	TRBJ1-1	-	-	TGTGCCAGCAGCTTATATAAGAACACTGAAGCTTTCTTT	CASSLYKNTEAFF
TRBV3-1/TRBV3-2	TRBJ1-1	-	-	TGTGCCAGCAGCCAAGGGGAGGGTGAAGCTTTCTTT	CASSQGEGEAFF
TRBV7-9	TRBJ1-5	TRBD1	-	TGTGCCAGCAGCCCCGGACAGGGGGCGCACCAGCCCCAGCATTTT	CASSPGQGAHQPQHF
TRBV7-2	TRBJ2-1	-	-	TGTGCCAGCTCCCAGGGGAGGGTAGATGAGCAGTTCTTC	CASSQGRVDEQFF
TRBV6-1	TRBJ1-2	-	-	TGTGCCAGCAGTGAGGGGAGCTATGGCTACACCTTC	CASSEGSYGYTF
TRBV9	TRBJ2-1	TRBD2	-	TGTGCCAGCAGCCCCCGAGGTAGCGGGAATGGCAATGAGCAGTTCTTC	CASSPRGSGNGNEQFF
TRBV11-2	TRBJ1-2	TRBD1	-	TGTGCCAGCAGCCTTAGCAGGGGGCCGACCTATGGCTACACCTTC	CASSLSRGPTYGYTF
TRBV21-1	TRBJ2-1	-	-	TGTGCCAGCAGCGCCCGAAAGCGGTACTTATACAATGAGCAGTTCTTC	CASSARKRYLYNEQFF
TRBV28	TRBJ1-2	TRBD1	-	TGTGCCAGCAGTCTAGGGGGCTCTACATGGGGCTATGGCTACACCTTC	CASSLGGSTWGYGYTF
TRBV5-8	TRBJ1-1	TRBD1	-	TGTGCCAGCAGCTTAAGGGGACAGGGCGTTTTCTTT	CASSLRGQGVFF